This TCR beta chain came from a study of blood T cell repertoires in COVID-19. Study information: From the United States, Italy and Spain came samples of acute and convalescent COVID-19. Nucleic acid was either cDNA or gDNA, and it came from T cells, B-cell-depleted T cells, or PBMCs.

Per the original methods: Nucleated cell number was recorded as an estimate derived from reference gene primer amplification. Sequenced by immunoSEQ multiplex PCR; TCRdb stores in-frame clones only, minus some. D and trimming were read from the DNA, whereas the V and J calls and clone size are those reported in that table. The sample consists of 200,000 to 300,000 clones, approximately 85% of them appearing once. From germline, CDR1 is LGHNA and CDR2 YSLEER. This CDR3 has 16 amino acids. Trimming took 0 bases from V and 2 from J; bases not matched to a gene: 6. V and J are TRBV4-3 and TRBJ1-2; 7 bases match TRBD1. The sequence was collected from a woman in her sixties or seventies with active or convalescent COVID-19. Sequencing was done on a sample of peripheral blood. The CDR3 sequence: CASSQDMRQGNYGYTF. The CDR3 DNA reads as TGCGCCAGCAGCCAAGATATGAGACAGGGAAACTATGGCTACACCTTC.